This TCR beta chain comes out of a study of T cell changes during pregnancy in multiple sclerosis. V was shortened by 4 bases and J by 0 bases, with 6 bases between the two germline ends. CDR3 size: 14 residues. Germline lookup yields CDR1 MNHEY and CDR2 SMNVEV (reference sequence). Generated by immunoSEQ multiplex PCR, the TCRdb table keeps only in-frame clones and is missing some. The sample contains about 100,000 clones, about 91% of which appear only once. This chain connects TRBV27 to TRBJ2-2, with TRBD1 as a possible D gene (5 bases). The receptor comes from a female donor with multiple sclerosis, enrolled in a pregnancy study. The specimen was peripheral blood, collected in the second trimester of pregnancy. CDR3: CASSWGTNTGELFF. The DNA for the CDR3 is TGTGCCAGCAGTTGGGGCACGAACACCGGGGAGCTGTTTTTT.